The 28 T cell receptor beta chains listed next were all sequenced from one sample in a study of blood T cells in healthy people across ages. Then a second PCR, running about 6 to 12 cycles, was carried out with a sample-barcoded 5' primer and a J-beta primer mix. MiXCR was run by TCRdb on the 5' RACE reads, yielding one entry per CDR3 protein. Here the sample spans approximately 1.5 million distinct CDR3 sequences, about 35% being singletons. The sequenced material came from blood. Source of these receptors: a woman between 25 and 40 years old in good health.

Of note for this clonotype: The junction departs from the called germline gene at one end, perhaps through a read error. The V and J genes are TRBV7-9 and TRBJ2-1; weak D call: TRBD2 (6 bases). The germline V gene has CDR1 SEHNR and CDR2 FQNEAQ (reference sequence). This CDR3 comprises 13 residues. The CDR3 reads CASSPTGRHERFF. Here the CDR3 DNA reads TGTGCCAGCAGCCCCACGGGGAGGCATGAGCGGTTCTTC.

This clonotype has only a few counts. The chain combines TRBV15 with TRBJ2-7; 11 bases match TRBD2. The CDR3 loop spans 15 amino acids. The germline V gene has CDR1 LNHNV and CDR2 YYDKDF (reference sequence). V was pared by 1 base and J by 2 bases, with 1 base of the junction left unmatched. The CDR3 DNA reads TGTGCCACCAGCAGAGTAGCGGGGGGGGCCTACGAGCAGTACTTC. Protein sequence: CATSRVAGGAYEQYF.

J is TRBJ2-3 and V is TRBV20-1, with a tentative D call TRBD1 (7 bases). This CDR3 region has 13 residues. Trimming took 5 bases from V and 3 from J, leaving 12 bases between them. CDR1 DFQATT and CDR2 SNEGSKA come from the germline V gene (reference sequence). CDR3 sequence reads: CSAPTGRTDTQYF. CDR3 in DNA: TGCAGTGCTCCGACAGGGAGGACAGATACGCAGTATTTT.

A word on this clonotype: The CDR3 ends on some other residue instead of the conserved phenylalanine or tryptophan, so this is likely a read error. This rearrangement joins TRBV7-2 to TRBJ1-2, with TRBD1 matching 7 bases. The germline V gene has CDR1 SGHTA and CDR2 FQGNSA. V shed 4 bases, J shed 5 bases, and the junction held 7 bases outside the gene matches. The CDR3 has 14 residues. CDR3 region: CASSSQGGGYGYTC. For the CDR3, the DNA is TGTGCCAGCAGCTCCCAGGGGGGCGGATATGGCTACACCTGC.

A single count supports this clonotype. Mismatch with germline at one junction end may stem from a read error. The chain carries TRBV12-3 or TRBV12-4 and TRBJ2-3; D is perhaps TRBD1 (5 bases). This CDR3 spans 12 amino acids. DNA of the CDR3: TGTGCCAGCAGATTCAGGGCAGATATGCAGTATTTT. Protein product: CASRFRADMQYF.

The chain recombines TRBV7-6 with TRBJ2-1, with D perhaps being TRBD1 or TRBD2 (5 bases each). CDR3 length: 13 amino acids. V gave up 4 bases and J gave up 6 bases, with 10 bases separating them. Per germline, CDR1 SGHVS and CDR2 FNYEAQ. The chain's CDR3 is CASSWGSPNEQFF. CDR3 DNA sequence: TGTGCCAGCAGCTGGGGGAGCCCCAATGAGCAGTTCTTC.

With respect to this clonotype: At one of its ends the junction is not consistent with the germline gene, which may arise from a read error. This rearrangement joins TRBV10-3 to TRBJ1-6, with a tentative D call TRBD1 (5 bases). The CDR3 is 13 amino acids. Germline CDR1 and CDR2: ENHRY and SYGVKD. The CDR3 protein is CATSELQGSPLHF. The CDR3 region has the DNA TGTGCCACCAGTGAGCTTCAGGGTTCCCCCCTCCACTTT.

The V and J genes are TRBV3-1 and TRBJ2-1; 8 positions agree with TRBD2. Per the germline V gene, CDR1 is LGHDT and CDR2 is YNNKEL (reference sequence). The CDR3 covers 16 residues. The V and J ends lost 5 bases and 6 bases, in that order; junction bases with no gene match: 12. In DNA, the CDR3 is TGTGCCAGCAGCGGACTAGATCCAGCGGGAGTCAATGAGCAGTTCTTC. Amino acids: CASSGLDPAGVNEQFF.

This clonotype occurred a few times. V is TRBV4-1 and J is TRBJ2-2; 10 bases map to TRBD2. The CDR3 contains 18 residues. The germline CDR1 and CDR2 sequences are MGHRA and YSYEKL. The V gene end was trimmed by 4 bases and the J gene end by 9 bases; junction bases not matched to a gene: 17. CDR3 sequence (DNA): TGCGCCAGCAGCCGACTAGCGGGCGACGCACTGAGGGAGAGGGAGCTGTTTTTT. Translating gives CASSRLAGDALRERELFF.

This clonotype came up a few times. The rearrangement uses TRBV10-3 and TRBJ1-2, with TRBD1 as a possible D gene (5 bases). Trimming took 0 bases from V and 3 from J, leaving 14 bases between them. The CDR3 is 16 residues long. Germline loops: CDR1 ENHRY, CDR2 SYGVKD. This chain's CDR3 is CAISESNGGRDYGYTF. The CDR3 DNA reads TGTGCCATCAGTGAGTCGAACGGGGGTCGAGACTATGGCTACACCTTC.

The CDR3 DNA is TGTGCCAGCAGCTCCCTCCGCGGGGCCAACGTCCTGACTTTC. Its protein product is CASSSLRGANVLTF. This rearrangement joins TRBV11-2 to TRBJ2-6; the D is unclear. Trimming pared 4 bases from V and 4 bases from J, leaving 8 bases between. The V gene's germline CDR1 is SGHAT and CDR2 FQNNGV. The CDR3 has 14 residues.

The gene calls are TRBV20-1 and TRBJ2-1, with 12 bases lining up with TRBD2. Germline V gene lookup returns CDR1 DFQATT and CDR2 SNEGSKA (reference sequence). V shed 0 bases, J shed 7 bases, and the junction held 10 bases outside the gene matches. The CDR3 totals 17 residues. CDR3 DNA sequence: TGCAGTGCTAGAGATCTACTAGCGGGAGGTTTGATAAATGAGCAGTTCTTC. Its translation: CSARDLLAGGLINEQFF.

The chain joins TRBV27 to TRBJ2-7, with TRBD1 matching 7 bases. The CDR3 loop spans 13 amino acids. The V segment lost 5 bases and the J segment 3 bases; nucleotides outside the gene matches: 4. Germline lookup yields CDR1 MNHEY and CDR2 SMNVEV (reference sequence). The CDR3 DNA follows: TGTGCCAGCAGTATAAGACAGGGCTACGAGCAGTACTTC. Amino acids: CASSIRQGYEQYF.

The V and J genes are TRBV14 and TRBJ1-6; the match to TRBD1 covers 8 bases. CDR1 and CDR2 (germline): SGHDN, FVKESK. V lost 4 bases, J lost 5 bases, and 13 bases stayed unmatched. This CDR3 has 18 residues. CDR3 bases: TGTGCCAGCAGCCCTTACTCAGGGGGCGCGGGTCATAATTCACCCCTCCACTTT. Residues: CASSPYSGGAGHNSPLHF.

The chain carries TRBV5-1 and TRBJ2-7; a weak D match, TRBD2 (5 bases). The V gene's germline CDR1 is SGHRS and CDR2 YFSETQ. V gave up 0 bases and J gave up 0 bases, with 19 bases separating them. The CDR3 is 18 amino acids. CDR3 DNA: TGCGCCAGCAGCTTGGTAGGAGGCTCCGGGTCGGGCTCCTACGAGCAGTACTTC. This gives the protein CASSLVGGSGSGSYEQYF.

The genes are TRBV20-1 and TRBJ2-5, with 8 bases fitting TRBD1. V lost 4 bases and J lost 5; bases outside the gene matches: 3. The germline V gene has CDR1 DFQATT and CDR2 SNEGSKA (reference sequence). CDR3 size: 12 residues. The CDR3 DNA reads TGCAGTGCTACCCGACAGGGGGAGACCCAGTACTTC. Protein product: CSATRQGETQYF.

This clonotype was recorded at least ten times. The J gene is TRBJ2-3, the V gene TRBV5-1; the D is unclear. Germline CDR1 SGHRS, CDR2 YFSETQ. The CDR3 has 13 amino acids. Trimming stripped 1 base from V and 3 bases from J, with 6 bases between. The CDR3 sequence: CASSLYGTDTQYF. CDR3 sequence (DNA): TGCGCCAGCAGCTTGTATGGAACAGATACGCAGTATTTT. The whole variable domain, remainder taken from reference TRBV5-1 and TRBJ2-3, is KAGVTQTPRYLIKTRGQQVTLSCSPISGHRSVSWYQQTPGQGLQFLFEYFSETQRNKGNFPGRFSGRQFSNSRSEMNVSTLELGDSALYLCASSLYGTDTQYFGPGTRLTVL.

Remarks on this clonotype: Germline and junction disagree at one end, which may indicate a read error. V and J are TRBV6-2 or TRBV6-3 and TRBJ2-1, with D tentatively TRBD2 (5 bases). This CDR3 comprises 13 residues. CDR1 and CDR2 (germline): MNHEY, SVGEGT. The CDR3 region has the DNA TGTGCCAGCAGCCAAGCGGTCTACGATGAGCAGTTCTTC. This codes for CASSQAVYDEQFF.

This clonotype has just a few counts. The chain couples TRBV27 to TRBJ2-1, with 7 bases matching TRBD2. V dropped 6 bases and J dropped 9; count of bases not matched to a gene: 11. The CDR3 is 14 residues long. Germline lookup yields CDR1 MNHEY and CDR2 SMNVEV (reference sequence). This CDR3 reads CASRGTNLFGEQFF. The CDR3 coding sequence is TGTGCCAGCAGAGGGACTAATCTTTTCGGTGAGCAGTTCTTC.

The table lists this clonotype with many counts. The chain recombines TRBV7-9 with TRBJ1-1, with a weak D call TRBD1 (6 bases). This CDR3 is 14 amino acids long. V lost 2 bases and J 5 bases, leaving 12 bases between the germline ends. Germline V gene lookup returns CDR1 SEHNR and CDR2 FQNEAQ (reference sequence). CDR3 coding DNA: TGTGCCAGCAGCTTATTAGGAGGGACAACTGAAGCTTTCTTT. Translated, it gives CASSLLGGTTEAFF. Full variable domain (outside the CDR3, taken from reference TRBV7-9 and TRBJ1-1): DTGVSQNPRHKITKRGQNVTFRCDPISEHNRLYWYRQTLGQGPEFLTYFQNEAQLEKSRLLSDRFSAERPKGSFSTLEIQRTEQGDSAMYLCASSLLGGTTEAFFGQGTRLTVV.

The genes are TRBV20-1 and TRBJ1-4; tentatively, D is TRBD1 (5 bases). The CDR3 contains 14 residues. Germline CDR1 reads DFQATT; CDR2 reads SNEGSKA (reference sequence). Trimming stripped 5 bases from V and 4 bases from J, with 14 bases between. The CDR3 loop is CSAYPGTVNEKLFF. The CDR3 nucleotides are TGCAGTGCTTACCCCGGGACTGTTAATGAAAAACTGTTTTTT.

The chain combines TRBV27 with TRBJ2-7, with 8 bases fitting TRBD1. The CDR3 consists of 14 residues. Germline lookup yields CDR1 MNHEY and CDR2 SMNVEV (reference sequence). V was clipped by 11 bases and J by 2 bases; unmatched bases: 11. The CDR3 DNA follows: TGTGCCCGCCCGACAGGGGAGTTCACCTACGAGCAGTACTTC. Residues: CARPTGEFTYEQYF.

To note about this clonotype: At one of its ends the junction is not consistent with the germline gene, which may arise from a read error. The rearrangement uses TRBV20-1 and TRBJ2-7, with D unresolved. Per the germline V gene, CDR1 is DFQATT and CDR2 is SNEGSKA (reference sequence). CDR3 length equals 14 residues. The CDR3, as DNA: TGCAGTGCTGGAGATCTGGCAGTCTCCTACGAGCAGTACTTC. As protein: CSAGDLAVSYEQYF.

With regard to this clonotype: Likely a read error: the CDR3 ends without its conserved phenylalanine or tryptophan. The chain is built from TRBV5-5 and TRBJ2-4; D unresolved. The end of the DNA fits TRBJ2-5 better, so the J call may be wrong. Per the germline V gene, CDR1 is SGHKS and CDR2 is YYEKEE (reference sequence). This CDR3 contains 14 residues. The CDR3: CASSPSWVLGTQYS. CDR3 coding DNA: TGTGCCAGCAGCCCCTCTTGGGTTTTGGGGACCCAGTACTCC.

In this sample, this clonotype turned up many times. The chain recombines TRBV20-1 with TRBJ2-5, with a weak D call TRBD2 (6 bases). Germline V gene sequence: CDR1 DFQATT, CDR2 SNEGSKA (reference sequence). The CDR3 runs 12 residues. Trimming stripped 1 base from V and 7 bases from J, with 10 bases between. CDR3 bases: TGCAGTGCTAGAGTTAGCGGAGGGACCCAGTACTTC. Translating it yields CSARVSGGTQYF.

The V call is TRBV7-2, the J call TRBJ2-7; TRBD2 is a possible D gene (5 bases). Germline V gene data show CDR1 as SGHTA and CDR2 as FQGNSA. V dropped 6 bases and J dropped 9 bases, with 21 bases sitting between them. The CDR3 runs 14 residues. CDR3 DNA: TGTGCCAGCAGGAACCCATTCCGGGAAGGAGGGCAGTACTTC. Encoded protein: CASRNPFREGGQYF.

This clonotype showed up just once. The chain employs TRBV25-1 and TRBJ2-1; 7 bases fit TRBD2. The J call may be wrong; the DNA end is better matched by TRBJ2-7. CDR1 and CDR2 from the germline V gene are MGHDK and SYGVNS. The CDR3 sequence is 17 residues long. This CDR3 reads CASSESGASSSYNEQYF. The CDR3 DNA follows: TGTGCCAGCAGTGAGAGCGGGGCCTCCTCCTCCTACAATGAGCAGTACTTC.

In its sample, this clonotype was seen many times. The genes are TRBV4-1 and TRBJ1-5; D unclear. The V gene lost 0 bases and the J gene lost 4 bases, with 7 bases spanning the gap. In germline, CDR1 is MGHRA, CDR2 YSYEKL. CDR3 length: 14 amino acids. CDR3 protein: CASSQEMGNQPQHF. Here the CDR3 DNA reads TGCGCCAGCAGCCAAGAAATGGGAAATCAGCCCCAGCATTTT.